This T cell receptor (beta chain) stems from a study of blood T cell repertoires in COVID-19. About the study: Acute and convalescent COVID-19 samples came from the United States, Italy and Spain. T cells, B-cell-depleted T cells, or PBMCs supplied cDNA or gDNA.

Per the original data handling: Amplifying reference gene primers gave estimates of nucleated cell counts. Generated by immunoSEQ multiplex PCR, the TCRdb table keeps only in-frame clones and is missing some. V and J calls and clone size follow that table, whereas D and trimming were derived from the DNA. The profile shows 70,000 to 90,000 clones, 70% to 90% of them singletons. Between the trimmed V and J ends, which lost 0 bases and 3 bases, there was a span of 15 bases. Germline loops: CDR1 SGDLS, CDR2 YYNGEE. The CDR3 is 17 amino acids. This clone was observed once. The TCR was taken from a man between 60 and 70 years old with acute or convalescent COVID-19. The V and J genes are TRBV9 and TRBJ2-2, with unresolved D. Sequences were obtained from peripheral blood. The CDR3 coding sequence is TGTGCCAGCAGCGTAGAATTGGATGCGGTGTACACCGGGGAGCTGTTTTTT. This sequence encodes CASSVELDAVYTGELFF. Combining the CDR3 with reference TRBV9 and TRBJ2-2 gives the whole variable domain DSGVTQTPKHLITATGQRVTLRCSPRSGDLSVYWYQQSLDQGLQFLIQYYNGEERAKGNILERFSAQQFPDLHSELNLSSLELGDSALYFCASSVELDAVYTGELFFGEGSRLTVL.